Shown below are 29 T cell receptor beta chains from a single sample sequenced in a study of control samples from healthy donors and cancer patients. Data came from immunoSEQ multiplex PCR; TCRdb stores just in-frame clones and leaves some out. This table has approximately 60,000 clones, about nine tenths appearing once. The material sequenced was PBMCs. These receptors originate from a woman aged 45-65 years with colorectal cancer.

V is TRBV6-4 and J is TRBJ1-6; the D is unclear. Looked up from germline, CDR1 is MRHNA and CDR2 is SNTAGT. The V end lost 6 bases, the J end lost 6 bases, and 15 bases lay between the germline ends. The CDR3 runs 15 residues. CDR3 sequence: CASRRVGDSNSPLHF. CDR3 sequence (DNA): TGTGCCAGCAGGAGGGTTGGGGATTCTAATTCACCCCTCCACTTT.

V gene TRBV6-1 combines with J gene TRBJ2-1; D is unclear. Germline CDR1 is MNHNS and CDR2 is SASEGT. V was shortened by 2 bases and J by 0 bases, with 8 bases between the two germline ends. The CDR3 extends over 15 amino acids. The CDR3: CASSERSNSYNEQFF. The DNA for the CDR3 is TGTGCCAGCAGTGAAAGGAGCAACTCCTACAATGAGCAGTTCTTC.

This clone was found a few times. The chain links TRBV2 to TRBJ1-4; 8 bases agree with TRBD1. The CDR3 is 14 residues long. CDR1 and CDR2 from the germline V gene are SNHLY and FYNNEI. V lost 4 bases, J lost 6 bases, and 4 bases stayed unmatched. CDR3 sequence reads: CASSGQGTYEKLFF. The CDR3 DNA sequence: TGTGCCAGCAGTGGACAGGGGACTTATGAAAAACTGTTTTTT.

This clone showed up just once. The chain joins TRBV5-1 to TRBJ2-5; D is ambiguous. CDR3 length equals 14 residues. Trimming stripped 1 base from V and 5 bases from J, with 12 bases between. Germline V gives CDR1 SGHRS, CDR2 YFSETQ. CDR3 sequence: CASSLFPSTETQYF. CDR3 nucleotide sequence: TGCGCCAGCAGCTTGTTTCCCTCGACGGAGACCCAGTACTTC.

The genes are TRBV19 and TRBJ1-5, with D possibly TRBD1 on 6 matching bases. The V end was cut by 6 bases, the J end by 6 bases, with 12 bases between. The CDR3 runs to 13 residues. Germline CDR1 LNHDA, CDR2 SQIVND (reference sequence). CDR3 in amino acids: CASRTAQGQPQHF. The CDR3 DNA reads TGTGCCAGTAGAACTGCACAGGGTCAGCCCCAGCATTTT.

This chain links TRBV7-2 with TRBJ2-1; D ambiguous. Trimming shortened V by 4 bases and J by 7 bases, and 8 bases separated the two germline ends. Germline V gene sequence: CDR1 SGHTA, CDR2 FQGNSA. There are 12 residues in the CDR3. CDR3 amino acids: CASSSLVNEQFF. Written as DNA, the CDR3 is TGTGCCAGCAGCTCCCTCGTGAATGAGCAGTTCTTC. Supplemented by reference TRBV7-2 and TRBJ2-1, the full variable domain reads GAGVSQSPSNKVTEKGKDVELRCDPISGHTALYWYRQSLGQGLEFLIYFQGNSAPDKSGLPSDRFSAERTGGSVSTLTIQRTQQEDSAVYLCASSSLVNEQFFGPGTRLTVL.

This chain connects TRBV19 to TRBJ1-3; D remains ambiguous. This CDR3 has 15 residues. Per the germline V gene, CDR1 is LNHDA and CDR2 is SQIVND (reference sequence). Trimming left V 7 bases short and J 0 bases short, with 13 bases between. The CDR3 region is CASTPEVRSGNTIYF. The CDR3 DNA sequence: TGTGCCAGTACCCCCGAGGTTCGCTCTGGAAACACCATATATTTT.

The V and J genes are TRBV19 and TRBJ2-2, with D tentatively TRBD2 (6 bases). CDR1 is LNHDA, CDR2 SQIVND, per germline (reference sequence). The CDR3 has 16 residues. Trimming removed 9 bases from V and 4 bases from J, with 21 bases in between. The CDR3 loop reads CASRPQWDSFTGELFF. The CDR3 coding sequence is TGTGCCAGCCGACCCCAATGGGACTCATTCACCGGGGAGCTGTTTTTT.

The genes are TRBV9 and TRBJ2-3, with TRBD1 as a possible D gene (6 bases). Germline lookup yields CDR1 SGDLS and CDR2 YYNGEE. This CDR3 is built from 15 residues. Trimming stripped 7 bases from V and 0 bases from J, with 15 bases between. The CDR3 loop reads CASGGRVSSTDTQYF. The CDR3 DNA reads TGTGCCAGCGGGGGCAGGGTCTCTAGCACAGATACGCAGTATTTT.

Comments on this clone: The junction shows a germline mismatch at one end, possibly a read error. This chain connects TRBV7-7 to TRBJ1-5; perhaps TRBD1 as D (6 bases). CDR1 is SSHAT and CDR2 is FNYEAQ in the germline V gene (reference sequence). This CDR3 is built from 13 residues. CDR3 DNA sequence: TGTGCTAGCAGCCCAGGGGTAACTCAGCCCCAGCATTTT. Its protein product is CASSPGVTQPQHF.

This chain links TRBV2 with TRBJ1-2; maybe TRBD1 (5 bases). V lost 3 bases, J lost 6 bases, and 11 bases lay in between. The CDR3 runs to 13 residues. CDR1 and CDR2 from the germline V gene are SNHLY and FYNNEI. CDR3 protein: CASSEEQVDGYTF. CDR3 nucleotides: TGTGCCAGCAGTGAGGAACAGGTCGATGGCTACACCTTC. Full variable domain (missing parts from reference TRBV2 and TRBJ1-2): EPEVTQTPSHQVTQMGQEVILRCVPISNHLYFYWYRQILGQKVEFLVSFYNNEISEKSEIFDDQFSVERPDGSNFTLKIRSTKLEDSAMYFCASSEEQVDGYTFGSGTRLTVV.

V is TRBV29-1 and J is TRBJ2-7; no definite D call. The CDR3 is 13 amino acids. Germline V gives CDR1 SQVTM, CDR2 ANQGSEA. The V end lost 2 bases, the J end lost 7 bases, and 15 bases lay between the germline ends. As DNA, the CDR3 is TGCAGCGTTGAAAGTCAGACCGGACGGGAGCAGTACTTC. Its protein is CSVESQTGREQYF.

The V call is TRBV7-2, the J call TRBJ2-5, with 7 bases fitting TRBD1. Trimming removed 2 bases from V and 1 base from J; junction bases left unmatched: 7. The CDR3 is made up of 16 amino acids. Germline lookup yields CDR1 SGHTA and CDR2 FQGNSA. DNA for the CDR3: TGTGCCAGCAGCTTATCATCCGGGACAGCCCAAGAGACCCAGTACTTC. Its protein product is CASSLSSGTAQETQYF.

CDR3 loop: CASSLLGFPNTEAFF. DNA for the CDR3: TGTGCCAGCAGTTTACTCGGTTTCCCGAACACTGAAGCTTTCTTT. The chain couples TRBV28 to TRBJ1-1, with D hard to call. The CDR3 spans 15 residues. V lost 2 bases and J lost 1, with 11 bases in between. Germline V lookup: CDR1 MDHEN, CDR2 SYDVKM.

The CDR3 bases are TGTGCCAGCAGCCCGACAGGGACCCTTAGTGAAAAACTGTTTTTT. It codes for CASSPTGTLSEKLFF. The chain recombines TRBV7-2 with TRBJ1-4; 7 bases match TRBD1. CDR1 and CDR2 (germline): SGHTA, FQGNSA. CDR3 length: 15 amino acids. The J segment lost 7 bases and the V segment lost 5 bases, leaving 10 bases of the junction unmatched.

For this clone: At one end the junction does not follow the germline gene, possibly because of a read error. The rearrangement joins TRBV7-7 to TRBJ2-1; 9 bases are shared with TRBD2. The length of the CDR3 is 19 residues. Germline CDR1 is SSHAT and CDR2 is FNYEAQ (reference sequence). CDR3 loop: CASSLEVSGGLGSNNEQFF. CDR3 DNA sequence: TGTGCTAGCAGCTTAGAGGTTAGCGGGGGTCTTGGGTCGAATAATGAGCAGTTCTTC.

J is TRBJ2-7 and V is TRBV5-1, with 8 bases lining up with TRBD2. Germline lookup yields CDR1 SGHRS and CDR2 YFSETQ. Trimming took 4 bases from V and 2 from J; bases not matched to a gene: 8. The length of the CDR3 is 15 residues. CDR3 residues: CASSAQPGGAYEQYF. The CDR3 DNA reads TGCGCCAGCAGCGCCCAACCCGGGGGGGCCTACGAGCAGTACTTC.

The rearrangement joins TRBV19 to TRBJ1-1; tentative D call: TRBD1 (6 bases). V was pared by 1 base and J by 3 bases, with 9 bases between. Germline V gives CDR1 LNHDA, CDR2 SQIVND (reference sequence). The CDR3 contains 14 residues. The CDR3: CASSIAQGYTEAFF. In DNA, the CDR3 is TGTGCCAGTAGTATAGCACAGGGCTACACTGAAGCTTTCTTT. Drawing the rest from reference TRBV19 and TRBJ1-1, the complete variable domain is DGGITQSPKYLFRKEGQNVTLSCEQNLNHDAMYWYRQDPGQGLRLIYYSQIVNDFQKGDIAEGYSVSREKKESFPLTVTSAQKNPTAFYLCASSIAQGYTEAFFGQGTRLTVV.

V usage is TRBV9 and J usage is TRBJ2-1, with 7 bases identical to TRBD1. CDR3 length equals 15 residues. The ends lost 4 bases at V and 9 bases at J; junction bases unmatched: 13. Germline CDR1 and CDR2: SGDLS and YYNGEE. CDR3 nucleotide sequence: TGTGCCAGCAGCACTCTAGACCGCCGGGACAGTGAGCAGTTCTTC. Its protein is CASSTLDRRDSEQFF.

The chain employs TRBV5-4 and TRBJ2-2; unclear D gene. The CDR3 spans 14 residues. Germline V gene lookup returns CDR1 SGHNT and CDR2 YYREEE (reference sequence). V lost 2 bases, J lost 7 bases, and 12 bases lay in between. CDR3 residues: CASSFIGLGGELFF. DNA for the CDR3: TGTGCCAGCAGCTTTATAGGGTTGGGCGGGGAGCTGTTTTTT.

The CDR3 region has the DNA TGTGCCACCTACTCAAGCGGTTTCACTGAAGCTTTCTTT. Its protein is CATYSSGFTEAFF. The genes are TRBV6-6 and TRBJ1-1, with D uncertain. The CDR3 is made up of 13 amino acids. Trimming shortened V by 10 bases and J by 4 bases, and 16 bases separated the two germline ends. Germline V lookup: CDR1 MNHNY, CDR2 SVGAGI (reference sequence).

This chain uses TRBV9 with TRBJ2-6, with D perhaps given as TRBD1 or TRBD2 (5 bases each). Germline V gives CDR1 SGDLS, CDR2 YYNGEE. Trimming took off 0 bases at V and 4 bases at J, with 11 bases between the two ends. This CDR3 contains 16 residues. CDR3 nucleotides: TGTGCCAGCAGCGTAGATGGGGGTACCGGGGCCAACGTCCTGACTTTC. Encoded protein: CASSVDGGTGANVLTF.

The V and J genes are TRBV5-6 and TRBJ2-5, with 8 bases fitting TRBD1. Germline assignment: CDR1 SGHDT and CDR2 YYEEEE. The CDR3 is 14 residues long. The ends lost 2 bases at V and 4 bases at J; junction bases unmatched: 4. The CDR3 bases are TGTGCCAGCAGCTTTACAGGGGGGCGAGAGACCCAGTACTTC. This gives the protein CASSFTGGRETQYF.

The V gene is TRBV21-1, the J gene TRBJ2-4; the table's TRBD1 call for D was not verified on the DNA. TRBV21-1 is tagged as a pseudogene. CDR3 length equals 11 residues. CDR3: CASREQDIQYF. DNA of the CDR3: TGTGCCAGCAGGGAACAGGACATTCAGTACTTC.

Written as DNA, the CDR3 is TGTGCCAGCAGACAGGGGGCCGGCACTGAAGCTTTCTTT. Protein product: CASRQGAGTEAFF. The chain employs TRBV6-5 and TRBJ1-1; TRBD1 aligns across 9 bases. The CDR3 loop spans 13 amino acids. V was clipped by 6 bases and J by 4 bases; unmatched bases: 3. Germline CDR1 reads MNHEY; CDR2 reads SVGAGI.

V usage is TRBV28 and J usage is TRBJ1-1, with TRBD1 as a possible D gene (5 bases). The ends were cut back, 7 bases at V and 0 bases at J, with 18 bases in the middle. This CDR3 is 16 amino acids long. CDR1 and CDR2 from the germline V gene are MDHEN and SYDVKM. CDR3 residues: CASIPGDANMNTEAFF. CDR3 bases: TGTGCCAGCATCCCCGGGGACGCAAACATGAACACTGAAGCTTTCTTT.

The V call is TRBV12-5, the J call TRBJ2-2; 7 nucleotides match TRBD1. This CDR3 is built from 19 residues. The J segment lost 5 bases and the V segment lost 1 base, leaving 16 bases of the junction unmatched. Germline CDR1 reads LGHNT; CDR2 reads FRNRAP. CDR3 in DNA: TGTGCTAGTGGTTTGGGAATATCGGCCATAGGACAGGATACCGGGGAGCTGTTTTTT. Its protein product is CASGLGISAIGQDTGELFF.

The chain couples TRBV28 to TRBJ1-1, with D perhaps matching TRBD1 (6 bases). The V gene's germline CDR1 is MDHEN and CDR2 SYDVKM. V lost 11 bases to trimming and J lost 1 base, with 14 bases between them. This CDR3 is 13 amino acids long. The CDR3 here is CAGGQTGNTEAFF. DNA for the CDR3: TGTGCCGGGGGACAAACTGGGAACACTGAAGCTTTCTTT.

V gene TRBV5-1 combines with J gene TRBJ1-1; D gene uncertain. The CDR3 length is 13 residues. The V gene lost 2 bases and the J gene lost 3 bases, with 8 bases spanning the gap. Germline V CDR1 and CDR2: SGHRS, YFSETQ. CDR3 protein: CASSFFEDTEAFF. The CDR3, as DNA: TGCGCCAGCAGCTTTTTCGAGGACACTGAAGCTTTCTTT.